Listed here is a single TCR beta chain. These data belong to a study of blood T cell repertoires in COVID-19. Turning to the study itself: COVID-19 samples collected from the United States, Italy and Spain covered acute and convalescent phases. In each case, the material was cDNA or gDNA derived from T cells, B-cell-depleted T cells, or PBMCs.

Germline V gene sequence: CDR1 MDHEN, CDR2 SYDVKM. The V end was cut by 10 bases, the J end by 7 bases, with 17 bases between. The CDR3 is made up of 13 amino acids. Authors' processing steps: Reference gene primer amplification gave estimated nucleated cell counts. TCRdb's table, derived via immunoSEQ multiplex PCR, lists solely in-frame clones and lacks some. V and J calls and clone size are those listed in that table; D and trimming were worked out from the DNA. The sample has about 270,000 clones, roughly 84% seen once. This receptor was taken from a woman younger than 30 with acute or convalescent COVID-19. The specimen sequenced was peripheral blood. The chain links TRBV28 to TRBJ1-5, with TRBD1 as a possible D gene (6 bases). CDR3 nucleotides: TGTGCCACCAAACAGGGAGCCCTCCAGCCCCAGCATTTT. Translation gives CATKQGALQPQHF.